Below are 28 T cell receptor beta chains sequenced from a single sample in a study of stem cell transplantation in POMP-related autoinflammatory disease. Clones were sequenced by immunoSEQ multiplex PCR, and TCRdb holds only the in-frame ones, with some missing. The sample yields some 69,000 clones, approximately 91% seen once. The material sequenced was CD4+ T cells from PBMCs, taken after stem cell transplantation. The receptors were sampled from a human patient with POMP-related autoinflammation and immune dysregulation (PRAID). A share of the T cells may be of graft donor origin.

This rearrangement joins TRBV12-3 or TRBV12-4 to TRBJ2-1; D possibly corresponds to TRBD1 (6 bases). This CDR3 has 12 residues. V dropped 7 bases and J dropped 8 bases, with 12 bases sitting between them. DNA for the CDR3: TGTGCCAGCACCCGACAGGACCATGAGCAGTTCTTC. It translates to CASTRQDHEQFF.

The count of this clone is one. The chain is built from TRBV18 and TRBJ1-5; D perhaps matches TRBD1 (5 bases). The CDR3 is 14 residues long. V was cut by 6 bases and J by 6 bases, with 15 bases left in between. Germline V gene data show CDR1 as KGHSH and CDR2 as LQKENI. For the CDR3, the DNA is TGTGCCAGCTCCCCTACCCAGGGAGGTCAGCCCCAGCATTTT. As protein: CASSPTQGGQPQHF.

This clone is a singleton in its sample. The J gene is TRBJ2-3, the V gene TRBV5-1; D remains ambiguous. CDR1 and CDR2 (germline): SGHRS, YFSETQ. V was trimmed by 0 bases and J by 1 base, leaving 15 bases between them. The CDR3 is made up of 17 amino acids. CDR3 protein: CASSLVTETLGTDTQYF. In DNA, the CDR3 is TGCGCCAGCAGCTTGGTTACAGAGACCTTGGGCACAGATACGCAGTATTTT.

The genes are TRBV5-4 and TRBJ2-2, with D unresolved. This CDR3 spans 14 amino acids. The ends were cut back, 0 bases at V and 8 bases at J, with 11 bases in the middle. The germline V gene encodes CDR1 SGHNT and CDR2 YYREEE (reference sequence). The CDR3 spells CASSLDRGRGELFF. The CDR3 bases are TGTGCCAGCAGCTTGGATCGAGGTCGAGGGGAGCTGTTTTTT.

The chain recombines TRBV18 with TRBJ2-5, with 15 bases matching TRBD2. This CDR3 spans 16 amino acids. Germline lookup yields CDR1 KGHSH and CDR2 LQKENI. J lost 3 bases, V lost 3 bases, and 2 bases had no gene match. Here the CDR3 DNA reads TGTGCCAGCTCACCCGGACTAGCGGGAGGGAAAGAGACCCAGTACTTC. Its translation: CASSPGLAGGKETQYF.

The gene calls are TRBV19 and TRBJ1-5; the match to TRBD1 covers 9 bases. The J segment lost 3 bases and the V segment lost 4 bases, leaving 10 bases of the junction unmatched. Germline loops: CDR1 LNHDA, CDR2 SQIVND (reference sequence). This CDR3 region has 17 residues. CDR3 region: CASSKTTGTGSNQPQHF. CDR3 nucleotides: TGTGCCAGTAGTAAAACGACCGGGACAGGGTCCAATCAGCCCCAGCATTTT.

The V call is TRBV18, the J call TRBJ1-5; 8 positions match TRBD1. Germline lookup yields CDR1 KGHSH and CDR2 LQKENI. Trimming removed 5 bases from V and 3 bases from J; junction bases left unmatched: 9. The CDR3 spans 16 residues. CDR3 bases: TGTGCCAGCTCATATACACCGGGACAGGACAATCAGCCCCAGCATTTT. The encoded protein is CASSYTPGQDNQPQHF.

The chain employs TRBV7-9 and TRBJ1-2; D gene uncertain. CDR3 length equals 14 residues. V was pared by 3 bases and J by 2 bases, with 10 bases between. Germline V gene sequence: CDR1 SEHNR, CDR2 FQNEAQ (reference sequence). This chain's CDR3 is CASSFQNRNYGYTF. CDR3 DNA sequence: TGTGCCAGCAGCTTCCAAAACCGGAACTATGGCTACACCTTC.

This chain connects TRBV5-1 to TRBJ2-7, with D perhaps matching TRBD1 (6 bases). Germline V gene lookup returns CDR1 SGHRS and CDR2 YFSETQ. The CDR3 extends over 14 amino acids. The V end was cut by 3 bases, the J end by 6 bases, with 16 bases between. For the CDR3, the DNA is TGCGCCAGCAGCTGGGACGACAGGCTGGGCGAGCAGTACTTC. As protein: CASSWDDRLGEQYF.

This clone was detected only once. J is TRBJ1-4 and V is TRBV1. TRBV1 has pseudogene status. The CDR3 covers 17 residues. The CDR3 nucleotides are TGCACCAGCAGCCTAGGGGAGGGGTCTTTGTTTTATGAAAAACTGTTTTTT. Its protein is CTSSLGEGSLFYEKLFF.

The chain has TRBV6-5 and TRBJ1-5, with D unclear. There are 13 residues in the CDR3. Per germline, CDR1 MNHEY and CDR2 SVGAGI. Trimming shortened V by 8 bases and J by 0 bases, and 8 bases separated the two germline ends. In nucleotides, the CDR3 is TGTGCCAGCCGAAGGTATAGCAATCAGCCCCAGCATTTT. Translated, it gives CASRRYSNQPQHF.

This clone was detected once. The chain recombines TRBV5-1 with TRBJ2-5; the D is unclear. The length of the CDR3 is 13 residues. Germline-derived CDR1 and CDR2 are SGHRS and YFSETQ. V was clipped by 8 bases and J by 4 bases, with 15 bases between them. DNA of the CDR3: TGCGCCAGTAAGGAGAATTGGGTAGAGACCCAGTACTTC. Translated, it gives CASKENWVETQYF.

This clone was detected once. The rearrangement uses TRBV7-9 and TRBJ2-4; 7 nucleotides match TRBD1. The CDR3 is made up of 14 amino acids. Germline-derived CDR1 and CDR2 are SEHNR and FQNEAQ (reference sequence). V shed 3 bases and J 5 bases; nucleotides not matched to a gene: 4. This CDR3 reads CASSLAGGENIQYF. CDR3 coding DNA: TGTGCCAGCAGCTTGGCAGGGGGTGAAAACATTCAGTACTTC.

CDR3 sequence: CATSSNPQQYPEAFF. CDR3 DNA sequence: TGTGCCACCAGCTCCAACCCACAACAATATCCTGAAGCTTTCTTT. V and J are TRBV15 and TRBJ1-1; D not resolved. With 5 bases removed from V and 6 bases from J, the gap between germline ends came to 19 bases. CDR1 and CDR2 from the germline V gene are LNHNV and YYDKDF (reference sequence). The CDR3 has 15 amino acids.

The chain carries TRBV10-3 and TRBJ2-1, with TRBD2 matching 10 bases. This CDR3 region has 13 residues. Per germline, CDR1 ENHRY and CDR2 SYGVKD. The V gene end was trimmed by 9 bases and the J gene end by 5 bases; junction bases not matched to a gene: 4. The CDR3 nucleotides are TGTGCCATAGGGACTAGCGCAAACAATGAGCAGTTCTTC. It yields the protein CAIGTSANNEQFF.

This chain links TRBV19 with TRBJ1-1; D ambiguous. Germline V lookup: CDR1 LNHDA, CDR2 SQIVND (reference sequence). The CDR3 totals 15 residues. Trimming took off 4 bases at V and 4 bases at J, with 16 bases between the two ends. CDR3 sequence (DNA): TGTGCCAGTAGTAGCAAATTCGGTCGAGGCACTGAAGCTTTCTTT. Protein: CASSSKFGRGTEAFF.

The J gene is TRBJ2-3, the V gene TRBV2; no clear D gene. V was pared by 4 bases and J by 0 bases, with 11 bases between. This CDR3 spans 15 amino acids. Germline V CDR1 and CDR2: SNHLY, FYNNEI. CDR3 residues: CASSGHATSTDTQYF. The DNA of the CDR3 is TGTGCCAGCAGTGGTCACGCCACTAGCACAGATACGCAGTATTTT.

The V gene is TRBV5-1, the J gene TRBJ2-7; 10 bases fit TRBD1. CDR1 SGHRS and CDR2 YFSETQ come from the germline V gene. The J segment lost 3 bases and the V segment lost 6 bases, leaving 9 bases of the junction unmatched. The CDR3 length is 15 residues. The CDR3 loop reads CASTSSGTGDYEQYF. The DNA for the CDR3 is TGCGCCAGCACTTCATCCGGGACAGGGGACTACGAGCAGTACTTC.

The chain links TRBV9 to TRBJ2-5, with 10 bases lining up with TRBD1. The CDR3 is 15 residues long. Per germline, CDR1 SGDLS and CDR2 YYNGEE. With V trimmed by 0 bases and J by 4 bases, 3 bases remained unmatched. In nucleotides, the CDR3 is TGTGCCAGCAGCGTAGGGGGGACAGGGGTAGAGACCCAGTACTTC. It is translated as CASSVGGTGVETQYF.

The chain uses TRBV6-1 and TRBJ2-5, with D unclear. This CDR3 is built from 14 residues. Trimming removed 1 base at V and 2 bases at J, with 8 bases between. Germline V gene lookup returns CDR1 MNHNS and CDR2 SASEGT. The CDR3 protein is CASSEGHYQETQYF. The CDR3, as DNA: TGTGCCAGCAGTGAAGGCCATTATCAAGAGACCCAGTACTTC.

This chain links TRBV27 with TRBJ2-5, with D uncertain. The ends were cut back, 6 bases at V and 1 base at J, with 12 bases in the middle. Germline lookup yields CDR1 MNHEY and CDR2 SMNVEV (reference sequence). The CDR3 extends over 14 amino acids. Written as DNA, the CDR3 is TGTGCCAGCAGACCCACTTCGGCCCAAGAGACCCAGTACTTC. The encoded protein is CASRPTSAQETQYF.

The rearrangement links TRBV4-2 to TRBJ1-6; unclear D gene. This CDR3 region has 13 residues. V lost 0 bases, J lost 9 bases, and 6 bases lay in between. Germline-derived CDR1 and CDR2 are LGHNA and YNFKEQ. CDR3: CASSQDLGSPLHF. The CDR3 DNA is TGTGCCAGCAGCCAAGACCTGGGTTCACCCCTCCACTTT.

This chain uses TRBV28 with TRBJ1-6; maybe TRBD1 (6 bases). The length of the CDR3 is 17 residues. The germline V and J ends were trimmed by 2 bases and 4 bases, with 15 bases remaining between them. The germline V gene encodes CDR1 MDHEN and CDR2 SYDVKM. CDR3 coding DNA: TGTGCCAGCAGTTTACTAAGGGGGTACCTTTATAATTCACCCCTCCACTTT. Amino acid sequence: CASSLLRGYLYNSPLHF.

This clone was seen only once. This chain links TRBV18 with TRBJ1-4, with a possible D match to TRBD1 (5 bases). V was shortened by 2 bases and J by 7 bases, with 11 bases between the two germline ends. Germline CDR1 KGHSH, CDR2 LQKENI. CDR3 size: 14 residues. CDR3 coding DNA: TGTGCCAGCTCACCAACGGGGCGCGGTGAAAAACTGTTTTTT. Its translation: CASSPTGRGEKLFF.

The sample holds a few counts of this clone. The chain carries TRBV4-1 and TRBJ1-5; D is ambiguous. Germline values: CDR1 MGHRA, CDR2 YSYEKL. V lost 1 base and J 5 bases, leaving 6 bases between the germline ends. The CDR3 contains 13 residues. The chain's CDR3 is CASSQGVDQPQHF. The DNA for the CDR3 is TGCGCCAGCAGCCAAGGCGTGGATCAGCCCCAGCATTTT.

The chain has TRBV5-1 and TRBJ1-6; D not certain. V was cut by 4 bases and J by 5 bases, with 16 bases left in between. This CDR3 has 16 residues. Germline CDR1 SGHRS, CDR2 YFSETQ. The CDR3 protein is CASSPRFFTHNSPLHF. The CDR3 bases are TGCGCCAGCAGCCCTAGGTTCTTCACTCATAATTCACCCCTCCACTTT.

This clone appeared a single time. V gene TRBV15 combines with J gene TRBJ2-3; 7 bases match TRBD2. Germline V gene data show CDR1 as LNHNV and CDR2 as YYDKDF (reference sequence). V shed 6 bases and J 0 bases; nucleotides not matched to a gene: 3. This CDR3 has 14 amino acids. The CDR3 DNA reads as TGTGCCACCAGATGGGGGGGGAGCACAGATACGCAGTATTTT. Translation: CATRWGGSTDTQYF.

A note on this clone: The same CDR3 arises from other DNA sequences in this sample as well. The CDR3 DNA follows: TGTGCCAGCAGTTTATCAGCCAGCACAGATACGCAGTATTTT. This sequence encodes CASSLSASTDTQYF. The V and J genes are TRBV27 and TRBJ2-3; D is undetermined. CDR3 size: 14 residues. V lost 0 bases and J 0 bases, leaving 4 bases between the germline ends. CDR1 MNHEY and CDR2 SMNVEV come from the germline V gene (reference sequence).